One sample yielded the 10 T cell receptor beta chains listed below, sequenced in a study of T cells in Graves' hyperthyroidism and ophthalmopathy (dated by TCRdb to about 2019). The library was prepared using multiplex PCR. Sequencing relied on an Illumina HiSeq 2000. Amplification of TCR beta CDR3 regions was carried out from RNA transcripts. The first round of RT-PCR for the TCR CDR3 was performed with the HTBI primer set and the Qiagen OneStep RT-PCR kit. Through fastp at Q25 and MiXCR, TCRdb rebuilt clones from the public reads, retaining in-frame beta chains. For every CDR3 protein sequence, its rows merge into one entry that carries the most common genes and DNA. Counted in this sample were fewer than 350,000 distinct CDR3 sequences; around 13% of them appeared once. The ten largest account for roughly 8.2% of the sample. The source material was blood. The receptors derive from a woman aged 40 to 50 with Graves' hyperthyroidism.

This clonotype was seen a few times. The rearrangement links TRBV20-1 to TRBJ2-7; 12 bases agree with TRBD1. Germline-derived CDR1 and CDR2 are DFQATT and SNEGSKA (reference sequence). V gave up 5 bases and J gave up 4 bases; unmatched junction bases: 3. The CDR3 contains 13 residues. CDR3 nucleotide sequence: TGCAGTGCTGGGACAGGGGGCCTTTACGAGCAGTACTTC. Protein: CSAGTGGLYEQYF.

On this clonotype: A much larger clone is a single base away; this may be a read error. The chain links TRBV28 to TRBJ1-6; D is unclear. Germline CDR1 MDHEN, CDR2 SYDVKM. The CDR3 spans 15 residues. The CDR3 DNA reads TGTGCCAGCAGTCCCCAAAACTCCTATAATCCACCCCTCCACTTT. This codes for CASSPQNSYNPPLHF.

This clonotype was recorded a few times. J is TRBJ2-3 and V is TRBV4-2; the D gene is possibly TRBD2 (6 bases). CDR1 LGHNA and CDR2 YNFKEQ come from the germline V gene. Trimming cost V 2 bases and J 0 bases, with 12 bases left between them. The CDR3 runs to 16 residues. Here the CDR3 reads CASSQRRRDSTDTQYF. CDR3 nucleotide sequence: TGTGCCAGCAGCCAAAGGAGGCGGGATAGCACAGATACGCAGTATTTT.

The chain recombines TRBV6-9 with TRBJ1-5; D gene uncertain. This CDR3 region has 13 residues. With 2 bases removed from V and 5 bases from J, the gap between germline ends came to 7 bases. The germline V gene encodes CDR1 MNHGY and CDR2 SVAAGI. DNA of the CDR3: TGTGCCAGCAGTTATAACGGAGATCAGCCCCAGCATTTT. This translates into CASSYNGDQPQHF.

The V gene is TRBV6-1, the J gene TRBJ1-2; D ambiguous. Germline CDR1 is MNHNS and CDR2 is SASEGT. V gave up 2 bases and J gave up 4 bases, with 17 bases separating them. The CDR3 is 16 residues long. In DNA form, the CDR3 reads TGTGCCAGCAGTGAAAATTGGCAGCGAGTGGGCTATGGCTACACCTTC. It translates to CASSENWQRVGYGYTF.

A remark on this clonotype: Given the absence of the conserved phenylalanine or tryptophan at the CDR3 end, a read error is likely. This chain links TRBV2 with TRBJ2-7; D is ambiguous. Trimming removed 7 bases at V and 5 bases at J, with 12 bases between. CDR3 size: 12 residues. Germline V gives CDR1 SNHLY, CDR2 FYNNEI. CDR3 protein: CASNSLGNEQYL. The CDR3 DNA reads TGTGCCAGCAACTCCCTCGGAAACGAGCAGTACCTC.

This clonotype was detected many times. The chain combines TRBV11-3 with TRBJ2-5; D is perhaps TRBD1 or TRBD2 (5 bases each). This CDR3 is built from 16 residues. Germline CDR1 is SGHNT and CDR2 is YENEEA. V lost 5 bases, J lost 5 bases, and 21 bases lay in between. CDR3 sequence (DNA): TGTGCCAGCAGCCCTAACGGGGCTTCAGGGTTGGAGACCCAGTACTTC. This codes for CASSPNGASGLETQYF.

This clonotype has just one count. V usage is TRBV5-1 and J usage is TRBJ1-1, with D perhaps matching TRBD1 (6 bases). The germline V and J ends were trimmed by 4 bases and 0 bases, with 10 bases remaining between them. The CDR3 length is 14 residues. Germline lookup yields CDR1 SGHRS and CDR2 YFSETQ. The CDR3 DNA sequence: TGCGCCAGCAGCGAGGCAGGGGTGAACACTGAAGCTTTCTTT. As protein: CASSEAGVNTEAFF.

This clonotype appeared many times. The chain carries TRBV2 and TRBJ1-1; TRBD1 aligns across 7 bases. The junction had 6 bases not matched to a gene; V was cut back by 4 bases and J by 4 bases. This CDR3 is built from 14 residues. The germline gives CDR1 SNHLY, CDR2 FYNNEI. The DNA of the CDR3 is TGTGCCAGCAGTGGGCAGGGGGTGGGCACTGAAGCTTTCTTT. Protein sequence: CASSGQGVGTEAFF.

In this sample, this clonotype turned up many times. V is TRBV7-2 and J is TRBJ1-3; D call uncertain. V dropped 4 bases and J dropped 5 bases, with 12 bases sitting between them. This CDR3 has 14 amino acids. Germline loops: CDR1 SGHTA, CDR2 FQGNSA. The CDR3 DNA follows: TGTGCCAGCAGCTCCCGTTTAGGACGAAACACCATATATTTT. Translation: CASSSRLGRNTIYF.